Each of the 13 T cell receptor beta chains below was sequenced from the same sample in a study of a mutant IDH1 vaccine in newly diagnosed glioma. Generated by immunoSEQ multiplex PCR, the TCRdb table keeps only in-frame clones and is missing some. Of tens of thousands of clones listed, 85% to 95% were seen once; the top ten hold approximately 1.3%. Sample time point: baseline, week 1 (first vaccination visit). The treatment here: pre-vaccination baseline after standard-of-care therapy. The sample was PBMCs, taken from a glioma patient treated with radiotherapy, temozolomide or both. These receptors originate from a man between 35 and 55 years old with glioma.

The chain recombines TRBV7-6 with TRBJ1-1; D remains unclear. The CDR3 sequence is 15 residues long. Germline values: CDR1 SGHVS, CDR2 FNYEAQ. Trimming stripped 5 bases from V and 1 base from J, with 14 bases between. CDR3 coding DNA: TGTGCCAGCAGCCTCGTTCTGGGTGGGAACACTGAAGCTTTCTTT. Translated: CASSLVLGGNTEAFF.

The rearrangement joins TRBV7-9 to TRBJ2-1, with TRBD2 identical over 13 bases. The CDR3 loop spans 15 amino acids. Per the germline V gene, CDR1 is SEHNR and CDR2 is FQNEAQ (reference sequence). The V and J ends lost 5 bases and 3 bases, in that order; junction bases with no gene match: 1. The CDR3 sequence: CASSTSGGVYNEQFF. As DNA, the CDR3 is TGTGCCAGCAGCACTAGCGGGGGGGTCTACAATGAGCAGTTCTTC. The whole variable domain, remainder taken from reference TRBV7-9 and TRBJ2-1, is DTGVSQNPRHKITKRGQNVTFRCDPISEHNRLYWYRQTLGQGPEFLTYFQNEAQLEKSRLLSDRFSAERPKGSFSTLEIQRTEQGDSAMYLCASSTSGGVYNEQFFGPGTRLTVL.

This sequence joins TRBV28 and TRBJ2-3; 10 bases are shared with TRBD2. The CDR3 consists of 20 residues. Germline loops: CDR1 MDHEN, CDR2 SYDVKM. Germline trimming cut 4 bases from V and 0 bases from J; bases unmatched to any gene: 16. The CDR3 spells CASSYSPLETSGASTDTQYF. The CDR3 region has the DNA TGTGCCAGCAGTTATTCCCCCCTCGAAACTAGCGGGGCTAGCACAGATACGCAGTATTTT.

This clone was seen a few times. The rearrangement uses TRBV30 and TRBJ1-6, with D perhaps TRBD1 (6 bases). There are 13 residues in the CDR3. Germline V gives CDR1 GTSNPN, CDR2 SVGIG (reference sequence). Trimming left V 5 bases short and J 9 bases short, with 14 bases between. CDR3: CAWHRDLGSPLHF. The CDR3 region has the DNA TGTGCCTGGCACAGGGATCTCGGTTCACCCCTCCACTTT.

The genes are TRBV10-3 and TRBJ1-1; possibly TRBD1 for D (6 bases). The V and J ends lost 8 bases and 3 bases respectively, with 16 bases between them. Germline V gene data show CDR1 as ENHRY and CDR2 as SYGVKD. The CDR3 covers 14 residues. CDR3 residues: CAIGSQGTDTEAFF. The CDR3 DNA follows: TGTGCCATCGGATCTCAGGGGACGGACACTGAAGCTTTCTTT.

The CDR3 region is CASSSREGGSYGYTF. In nucleotides, the CDR3 is TGCGCCAGCAGCTCGCGGGAGGGCGGAAGCTATGGCTACACCTTC. This sequence joins TRBV5-1 and TRBJ1-2; D not resolved. Germline V gene sequence: CDR1 SGHRS, CDR2 YFSETQ. There are 15 residues in the CDR3. V shed 3 bases and J shed 4 bases, with 16 bases lying between them.

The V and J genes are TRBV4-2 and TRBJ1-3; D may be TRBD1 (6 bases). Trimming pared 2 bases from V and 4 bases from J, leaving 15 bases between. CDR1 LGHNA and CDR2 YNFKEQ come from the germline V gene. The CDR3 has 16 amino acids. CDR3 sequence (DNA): TGTGCCAGCAGCCAAAAGGTCGACAGGACCGGAAACACCATATATTTT. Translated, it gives CASSQKVDRTGNTIYF.

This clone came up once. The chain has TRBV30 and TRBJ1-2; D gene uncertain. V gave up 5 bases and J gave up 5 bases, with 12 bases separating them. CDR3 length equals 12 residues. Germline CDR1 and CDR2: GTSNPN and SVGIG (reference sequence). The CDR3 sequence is CAWQEVGYGYTF. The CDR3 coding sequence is TGTGCCTGGCAAGAGGTGGGGTATGGCTACACCTTC.

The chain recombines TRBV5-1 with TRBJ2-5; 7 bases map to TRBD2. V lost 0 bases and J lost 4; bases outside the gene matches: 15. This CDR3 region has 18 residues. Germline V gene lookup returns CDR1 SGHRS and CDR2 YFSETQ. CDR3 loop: CASSLANGGSGVGETQYF. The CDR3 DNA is TGCGCCAGCAGCTTGGCCAACGGCGGAAGCGGGGTAGGAGAGACCCAGTACTTC.

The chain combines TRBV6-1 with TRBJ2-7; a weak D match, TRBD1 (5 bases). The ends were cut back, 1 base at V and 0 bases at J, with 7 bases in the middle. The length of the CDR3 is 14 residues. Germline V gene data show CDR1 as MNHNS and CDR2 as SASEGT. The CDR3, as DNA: TGTGCCAGCAGTGAAGGGACACCCTCCTACGAGCAGTACTTC. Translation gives CASSEGTPSYEQYF.

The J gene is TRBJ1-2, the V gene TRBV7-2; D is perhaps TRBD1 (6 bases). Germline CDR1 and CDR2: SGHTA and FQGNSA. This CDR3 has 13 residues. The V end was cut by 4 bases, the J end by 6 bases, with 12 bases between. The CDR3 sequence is CASSSDRYHGYTF. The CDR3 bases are TGTGCCAGCAGCTCGGACAGATATCATGGCTACACCTTC.

The CDR3 DNA is TGTGCCAGCAGTTCCCGGACTAGCGTGGGGCTCGGGCAGTTCTTC. This encodes CASSSRTSVGLGQFF. V usage is TRBV13 and J usage is TRBJ2-1; 9 positions agree with TRBD2. CDR1 is PRHDT and CDR2 is FYEKMQ in the germline V gene (reference sequence). The ends lost 6 bases at V and 12 bases at J; junction bases unmatched: 15. This CDR3 has 15 amino acids.

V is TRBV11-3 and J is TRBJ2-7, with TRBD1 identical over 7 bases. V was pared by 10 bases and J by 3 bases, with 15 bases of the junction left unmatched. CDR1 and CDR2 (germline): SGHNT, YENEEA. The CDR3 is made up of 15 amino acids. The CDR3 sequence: CANSVSGGQYYEQYF. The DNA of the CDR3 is TGTGCCAACTCAGTCTCAGGGGGACAGTACTACGAGCAGTACTTC.